A selection of T cell receptor beta chains follows, all from one sample in a study of T cells in severe cutaneous drug reactions. TCRdb reworked the multiplex PCR reads into one entry per CDR3 protein, no DNA. This table holds 9,000 to 13,000 distinct CDR3 sequences. Source material: cells from a skin blister. The receptors were sampled from a human donor with Stevens-Johnson syndrome, a severe cutaneous drug reaction. Both conserved end residues are part of each CDR3. Size values are once, few and many counts, or a class for expanded clones, and some rows have none.

v_call	clone_size	j_call	cdr3_aa
TRBV20-1	.	TRBJ1-5	CSALNREGQPQHF
TRBV29-1	.	TRBJ1-1	CSVHLGLSVEAFF
TRBV20-1	medium-sized	TRBJ1-4	CSAGTGEDEKLFF
TRBV20-1	medium-sized	TRBJ2-1	CSAGGLRTRFNEQFF
TRBV20-1	.	TRBJ2-1	CSASGRAENEQFF
TRBV29-1	.	TRBJ1-2	CSVYDLGYGYTF
TRBV20-1	.	TRBJ2-1	CSARGLAASSYNEQFF
TRBV20-1	medium-sized	TRBJ2-1	CSAERLAGVLVREQFF
TRBV29-1	.	TRBJ2-5	CSVEGAGGIETQYF
TRBV29-1	.	TRBJ2-4	CSVGAPGQGRDIQYF
TRBV20-1	.	TRBJ2-7	CSATQFKVGSYEQYF
TRBV29-1	.	TRBJ2-1	CSVGGGIAIYNEQFF
TRBV29-1	.	TRBJ2-7	CSVESSGDYEQYF